This is a list of T cell receptor beta chains from one sample in a study of blood T cell repertoires in COVID-19. Data came from immunoSEQ multiplex PCR; TCRdb stores just in-frame clones and leaves some out. The profile shows some 150,000 clones, roughly 90% of them singletons. The sequenced material came from peripheral blood. The receptors were gathered from a woman aged 60-75 years with active or convalescent COVID-19. Each CDR3 is given with its conserved first and last residue. Clone size appears in some rows only: once, few, many, or a class for an expanded clone.

v_gene	j_gene	abundance	CDR3aa
TRBV19	TRBJ1-1	-	CASRQVGLNTEAFF
TRBV6-5	TRBJ1-2	-	CASTPTGTYGYTF
TRBV5-3	TRBJ1-2	-	CARTSPCPLFPDGYTF
TRBV28	TRBJ2-7	-	CASSPLLGGVSYEQYF
TRBV4-3	TRBJ1-1	-	CASSQWGGDTEAFF
TRBV19	TRBJ1-1	-	CASSIGGANTGLNTEAFF
TRBV4-1	TRBJ2-1	once	CASSQKGTGVYNEQFF
TRBV7-3	TRBJ1-2	-	CASTFGQGYGYTF
TRBV7-8	TRBJ1-2	once	CASSVRVGGADGYTF
TRBV2	TRBJ2-2	once	CASREGSLNTGELFF
TRBV6-2/TRBV6-3	TRBJ1-5	-	CASSKDRENQPQHF
TRBV15	TRBJ1-5	few	CATSRIGTGEPQHF
TRBV10-3	TRBJ2-3	-	CAITETGFGADTQYF
TRBV18	TRBJ2-1	-	CASSPLRRDNEQFF
TRBV9	TRBJ1-6	-	CASSVEGRDSPLHF
TRBV7-2	TRBJ2-1	-	CASSLGTEYNEQFF
TRBV30	TRBJ2-7	once	CAWRLQTYEQYF
TRBV18	TRBJ1-2	once	CASSPQDRVYGYTF
TRBV6-5	TRBJ1-5	-	CASSKTQGGNQPQHF
TRBV6-5	TRBJ2-3	-	CASSYSLAASTDTQYF
TRBV7-2	TRBJ1-2	-	CASSLSPGQGYGYTF
TRBV6-2/TRBV6-3	TRBJ1-2	-	CASSYSSFGNGYTF
TRBV15	TRBJ1-4	-	CATSRDVQINEKLFF
TRBV4-3	TRBJ2-1	once	CASSQGLAGGHEQFF
TRBV18	TRBJ2-5	-	CASSPLNRGNQETQYF
TRBV9	TRBJ2-3	-	CASSPRDRGDVTQYF
TRBV5-1	TRBJ2-3	-	CASSFLSGATTDTQYF
TRBV21-1	TRBJ2-2	-	CASSKFQGGRSGELFF
TRBV2	TRBJ2-2	few	CASRGSSGANTGELFF
TRBV7-9	TRBJ1-1	once	CASSLNPEAGAFF
TRBV7-9	TRBJ2-7	-	CASSLATGSYEQYF
TRBV10-3	TRBJ2-7	few	CAISGPGDRDGYEQYF
TRBV7-9	TRBJ1-2	-	CASTYTRVLTNYGYTF
TRBV19	TRBJ1-4	-	CASSHRTDYNEKLFF
TRBV19	TRBJ2-3	once	CASSPGVAHTDTQYF
TRBV6-4	TRBJ1-3	-	CASSYRVGNTIYF
TRBV7-2	TRBJ2-5	-	CASSRGGGVETQYF
TRBV6-5	TRBJ1-3	few	CASSPQNTIYF
TRBV18	TRBJ1-5	-	CASSPPSGFSNQPQHF
TRBV27	TRBJ1-1	-	CASSFSATGDTEAFF
TRBV5-6	TRBJ2-1	-	CASSPRTSGGEQFF
TRBV7-2	TRBJ2-5	few	CASKEAGGLGETQYF
TRBV7-2	TRBJ2-3	-	CASSLGTPGGFTDTQYF
TRBV12-3/TRBV12-4	TRBJ1-2	-	CASSLANRNGYTF
TRBV6-6	TRBJ1-5	-	CASSYFGGNSPQHF
TRBV5-5	TRBJ2-1	few	CASSLGDRSPYNEQFF
TRBV9	TRBJ2-1	-	CASSVGLAGGYNEQFF
TRBV12-3/TRBV12-4	TRBJ1-1	few	CASRRTGGSEAFF
TRBV6-5	TRBJ1-2	-	CASSSTGGYYGYTF
TRBV30	TRBJ2-1	-	CAWSATDRKGVQFF
TRBV27	TRBJ1-5	-	CASSFGGNQPQHF
TRBV6-5	TRBJ2-7	-	CASSWTGEIYEQYF
TRBV19	TRBJ1-2	-	CASTRTGAYGYTF
TRBV7-2	TRBJ2-2	-	CASSPVAGGRTGELFF
TRBV6-5	TRBJ1-6	-	CASSSPQNSPLHF
TRBV6-1	TRBJ2-5	-	CASSEGTRTSLVGETQYF
TRBV20-1	TRBJ2-3	-	CSASPVGGDTDTQYF
TRBV7-9	TRBJ1-1	-	CASSPGQKGHTEAFF